This note documents a single TCR beta chain sequence. Its antigen is as yet unknown. The source of the sample is a study of beta chain features in type 1 diabetes. Findings of the study overall: More deletions and fewer insertions at VDJ junctions were found in patients with type 1 diabetes. Moderate yet significant TCRB CDR3 shortening was seen in Type 1 diabetes patients in all four CD4+ subsets.

Sequencing targeted expressed TCRB transcripts, as all isolated RNA had been reverse transcribed. Profiling relied on immunoSEQ multiplex PCR, and the TCRdb table lists in-frame clones only, not all of them. This sample has a few hundred thousand clones, with roughly 22% found just once. Germline V gene sequence: CDR1 SGHRS, CDR2 YFSETQ. The CDR3 is 15 residues long. Trimming removed 4 bases from V and 0 bases from J, with 14 bases in between. Sequencing input: naive CD4+ T cells from blood. This chain connects TRBV5-1 to TRBJ2-7; TRBD2 is a possible D gene (5 bases). This receptor was taken from a woman in her 40s with type 1 diabetes. The CDR3 reads CASSLPGLSSYEQYF. CDR3 in DNA: TGCGCCAGCAGCCTACCTGGACTTTCCTCCTACGAGCAGTACTTC.